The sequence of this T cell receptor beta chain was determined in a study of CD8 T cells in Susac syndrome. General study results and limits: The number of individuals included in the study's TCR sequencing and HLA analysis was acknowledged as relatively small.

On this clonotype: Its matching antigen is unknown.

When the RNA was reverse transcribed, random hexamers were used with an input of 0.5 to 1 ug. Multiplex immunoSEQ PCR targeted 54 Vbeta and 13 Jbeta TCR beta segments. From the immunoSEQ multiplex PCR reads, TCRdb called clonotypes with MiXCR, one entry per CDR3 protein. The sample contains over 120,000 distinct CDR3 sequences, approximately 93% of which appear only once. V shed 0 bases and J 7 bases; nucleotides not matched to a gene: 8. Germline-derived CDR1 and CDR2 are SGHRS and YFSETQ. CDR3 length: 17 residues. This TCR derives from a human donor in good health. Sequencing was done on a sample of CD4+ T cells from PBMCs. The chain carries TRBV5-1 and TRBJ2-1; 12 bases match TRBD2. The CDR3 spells CASSLGPGTSGLNEQFF. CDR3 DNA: TGCGCCAGCAGCTTGGGGCCCGGGACTAGCGGGTTAAATGAGCAGTTCTTC.